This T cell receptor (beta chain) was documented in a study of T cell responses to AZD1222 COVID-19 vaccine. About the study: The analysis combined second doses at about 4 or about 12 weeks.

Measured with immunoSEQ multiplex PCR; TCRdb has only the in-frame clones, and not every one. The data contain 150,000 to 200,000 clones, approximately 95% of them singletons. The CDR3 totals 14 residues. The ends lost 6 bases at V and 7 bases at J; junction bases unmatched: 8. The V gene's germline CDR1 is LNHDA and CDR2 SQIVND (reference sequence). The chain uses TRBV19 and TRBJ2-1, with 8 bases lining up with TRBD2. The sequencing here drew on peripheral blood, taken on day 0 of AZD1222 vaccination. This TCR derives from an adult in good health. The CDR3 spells CASRSGGEGNEQFF. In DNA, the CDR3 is TGTGCCAGTAGGAGCGGGGGAGAGGGGAATGAGCAGTTCTTC.